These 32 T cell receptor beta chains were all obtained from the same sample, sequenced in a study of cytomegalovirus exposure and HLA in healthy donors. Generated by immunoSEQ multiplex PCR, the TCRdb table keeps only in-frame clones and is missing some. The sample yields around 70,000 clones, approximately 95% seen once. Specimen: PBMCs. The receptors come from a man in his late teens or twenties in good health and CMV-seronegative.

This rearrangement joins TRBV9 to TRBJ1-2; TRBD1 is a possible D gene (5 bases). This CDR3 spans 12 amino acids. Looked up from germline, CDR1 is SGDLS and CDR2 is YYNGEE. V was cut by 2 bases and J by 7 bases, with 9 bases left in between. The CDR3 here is CASSVNRGGYTF. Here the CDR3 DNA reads TGTGCCAGCAGCGTGAATAGGGGTGGCTACACCTTC.

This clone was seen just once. The CDR3 nucleotides are TGTGCCAGCAGGACGGACAACCTTATGAACACTGAAGCTTTCTTT. It yields the protein CASRTDNLMNTEAFF. The chain uses TRBV11-2 and TRBJ1-1, with D perhaps matching TRBD1 (5 bases). This CDR3 contains 15 residues. Trimming shortened V by 6 bases and J by 0 bases, and 14 bases separated the two germline ends. The germline V gene encodes CDR1 SGHAT and CDR2 FQNNGV.

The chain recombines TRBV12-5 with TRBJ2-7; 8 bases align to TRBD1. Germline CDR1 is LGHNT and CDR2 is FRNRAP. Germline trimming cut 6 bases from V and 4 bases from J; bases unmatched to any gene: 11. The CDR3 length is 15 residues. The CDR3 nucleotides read TGTGCTAGTGGCCTCCGGGACAGGAGACCTTACGAGCAGTACTTC. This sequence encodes CASGLRDRRPYEQYF.

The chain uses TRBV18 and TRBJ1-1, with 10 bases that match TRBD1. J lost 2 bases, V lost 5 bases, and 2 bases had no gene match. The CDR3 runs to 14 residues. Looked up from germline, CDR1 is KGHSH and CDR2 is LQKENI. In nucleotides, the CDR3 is TGTGCCAGCTCAGGGGACAGGGGCAACACTGAAGCTTTCTTT. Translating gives CASSGDRGNTEAFF.

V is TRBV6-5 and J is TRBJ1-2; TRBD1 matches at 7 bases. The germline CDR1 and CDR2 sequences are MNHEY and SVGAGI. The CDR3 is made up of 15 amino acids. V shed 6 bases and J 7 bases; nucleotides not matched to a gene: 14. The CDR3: CASSYEITGVGGYTF. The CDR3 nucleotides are TGTGCCAGCAGCTATGAGATAACAGGGGTCGGTGGCTACACCTTC.

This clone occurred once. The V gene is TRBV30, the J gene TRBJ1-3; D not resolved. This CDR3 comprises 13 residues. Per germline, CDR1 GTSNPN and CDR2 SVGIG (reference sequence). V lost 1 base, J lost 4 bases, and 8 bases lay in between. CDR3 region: CAWSDGLGNTIYF. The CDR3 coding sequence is TGTGCCTGGAGTGACGGACTCGGAAACACCATATATTTT. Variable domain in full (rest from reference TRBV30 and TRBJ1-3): SQTIHQWPATLVQPVGSPLSLECTVEGTSNPNLYWYRQAAGRGLQLLFYSVGIGQISSEVPQNLSASRPQDRQFILSSKKLLLSDSGFYLCAWSDGLGNTIYFGEGSWLTVV.

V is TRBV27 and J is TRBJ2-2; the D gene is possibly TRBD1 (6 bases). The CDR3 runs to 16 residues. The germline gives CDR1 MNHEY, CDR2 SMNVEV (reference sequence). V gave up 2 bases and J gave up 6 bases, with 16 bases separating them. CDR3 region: CASSLQGTRFPGELFF. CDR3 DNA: TGTGCCAGCAGTTTACAGGGGACAAGGTTCCCCGGGGAGCTGTTTTTT.

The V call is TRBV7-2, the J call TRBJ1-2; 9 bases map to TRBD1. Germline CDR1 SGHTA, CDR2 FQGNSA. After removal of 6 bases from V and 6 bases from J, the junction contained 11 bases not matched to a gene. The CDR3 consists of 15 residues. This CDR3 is CASSYTGGVADGYTF. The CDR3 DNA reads TGTGCCAGCAGTTATACAGGGGGCGTTGCGGATGGCTACACCTTC.

The CDR3: CASSPGPTASGANVLTF. In DNA form, the CDR3 reads TGTGCCAGCAGCCCGGGCCCGACAGCCTCTGGGGCCAACGTCCTGACTTTC. J is TRBJ2-6 and V is TRBV5-5, with D possibly TRBD1 on 5 matching bases. This CDR3 comprises 17 residues. Trimming removed 4 bases at V and 0 bases at J, with 14 bases between. Germline V gives CDR1 SGHKS, CDR2 YYEKEE (reference sequence).

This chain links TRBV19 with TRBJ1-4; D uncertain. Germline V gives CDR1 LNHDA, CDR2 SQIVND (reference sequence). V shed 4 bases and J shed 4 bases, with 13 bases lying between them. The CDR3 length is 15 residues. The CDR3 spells CASSTRSGNNEKLFF. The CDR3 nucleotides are TGTGCCAGTAGTACTCGGAGCGGGAATAATGAAAAACTGTTTTTT.

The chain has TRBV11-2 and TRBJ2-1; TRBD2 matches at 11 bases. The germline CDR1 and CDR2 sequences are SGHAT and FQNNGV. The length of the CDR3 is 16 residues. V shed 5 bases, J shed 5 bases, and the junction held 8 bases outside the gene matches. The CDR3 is CASSPLLAGANNEQFF. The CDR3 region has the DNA TGTGCCAGCAGCCCCCTACTAGCGGGGGCCAACAATGAGCAGTTCTTC.

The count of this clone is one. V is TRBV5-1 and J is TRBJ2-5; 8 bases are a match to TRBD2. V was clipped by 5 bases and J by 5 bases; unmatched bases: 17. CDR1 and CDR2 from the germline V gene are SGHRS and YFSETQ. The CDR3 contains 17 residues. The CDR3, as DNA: TGCGCCAGCAGTTCGGGGTTTAGCGGGGCCAACGGGGAGACCCAGTACTTC. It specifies CASSSGFSGANGETQYF.

The chain's CDR3 is CASSYSVGGLNEKLFF. The CDR3 coding sequence is TGTGCCAGCAGTTACTCGGTGGGGGGGCTAAATGAAAAACTGTTTTTT. The J gene is TRBJ1-4, the V gene TRBV6-6; possibly TRBD1 for D (6 bases). With 0 bases removed from V and 5 bases from J, the gap between germline ends came to 13 bases. This CDR3 has 16 amino acids. The germline gives CDR1 MNHNY, CDR2 SVGAGI (reference sequence).

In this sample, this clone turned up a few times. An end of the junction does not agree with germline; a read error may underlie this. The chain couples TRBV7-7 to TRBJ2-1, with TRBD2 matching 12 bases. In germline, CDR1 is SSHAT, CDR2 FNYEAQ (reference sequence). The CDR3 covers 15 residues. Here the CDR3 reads CASSRLAGDYNEQFF. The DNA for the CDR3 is TGTGCTAGCAGCCGACTAGCGGGGGATTACAATGAGCAGTTCTTC.

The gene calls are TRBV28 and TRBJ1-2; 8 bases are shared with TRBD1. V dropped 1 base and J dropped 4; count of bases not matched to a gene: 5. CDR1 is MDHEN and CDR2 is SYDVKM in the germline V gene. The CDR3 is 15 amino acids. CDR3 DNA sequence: TGTGCCAGCAGTTTATCTCCAGGGGGCCGCTATGGCTACACCTTC. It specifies CASSLSPGGRYGYTF.

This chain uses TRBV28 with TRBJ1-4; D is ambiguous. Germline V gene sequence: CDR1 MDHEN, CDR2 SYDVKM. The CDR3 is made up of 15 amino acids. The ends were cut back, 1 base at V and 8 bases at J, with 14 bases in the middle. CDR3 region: CASSLSGGGLEKLFF. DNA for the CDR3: TGTGCCAGCAGTTTATCAGGTGGAGGTTTGGAAAAACTGTTTTTT.

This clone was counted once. DNA for the CDR3: TGTGCCACCAGCAGAGACCGCGGACTAGCGGGGGGCTACAATGAGCAGTTCTTC. It is translated as CATSRDRGLAGGYNEQFF. The gene calls are TRBV15 and TRBJ2-1; 14 nucleotides line up with TRBD2. Germline V CDR1 and CDR2: LNHNV, YYDKDF (reference sequence). Trimming removed 0 bases from V and 3 bases from J; junction bases left unmatched: 4. The CDR3 is 18 residues long.

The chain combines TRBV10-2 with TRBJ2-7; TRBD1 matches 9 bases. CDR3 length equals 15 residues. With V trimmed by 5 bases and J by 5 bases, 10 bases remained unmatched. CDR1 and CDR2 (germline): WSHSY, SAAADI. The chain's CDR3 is CASSCYRGPVHEQYF. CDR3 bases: TGCGCCAGCAGTTGTTACAGGGGGCCAGTCCACGAGCAGTACTTC.

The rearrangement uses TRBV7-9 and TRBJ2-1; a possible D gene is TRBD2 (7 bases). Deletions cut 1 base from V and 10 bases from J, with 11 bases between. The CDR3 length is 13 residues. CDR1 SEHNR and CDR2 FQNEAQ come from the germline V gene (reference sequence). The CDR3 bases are TGTGCCAGCAGCTTAGAGGGCGGGGGCGAGCAGTTCTTC. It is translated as CASSLEGGGEQFF.

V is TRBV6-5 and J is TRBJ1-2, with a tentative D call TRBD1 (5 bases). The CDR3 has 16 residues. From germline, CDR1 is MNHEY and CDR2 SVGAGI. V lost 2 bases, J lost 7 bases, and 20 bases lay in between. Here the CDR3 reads CASSYAMGGPMSGYTF. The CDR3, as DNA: TGTGCCAGCAGTTACGCCATGGGGGGTCCGATGAGTGGCTACACCTTC.

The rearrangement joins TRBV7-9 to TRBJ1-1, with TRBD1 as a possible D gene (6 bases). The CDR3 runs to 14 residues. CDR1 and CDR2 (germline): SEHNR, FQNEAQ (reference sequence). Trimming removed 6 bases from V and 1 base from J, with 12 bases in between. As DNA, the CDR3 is TGTGCCAGCAGGTCAGGGGATTGGAACACTGAAGCTTTCTTT. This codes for CASRSGDWNTEAFF.

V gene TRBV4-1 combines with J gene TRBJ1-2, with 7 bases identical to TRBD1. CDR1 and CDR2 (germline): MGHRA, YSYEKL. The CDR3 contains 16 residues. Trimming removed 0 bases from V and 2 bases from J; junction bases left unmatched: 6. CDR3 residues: CASSQDRDRINYGYTF. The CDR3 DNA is TGCGCCAGCAGCCAAGATCGGGACAGAATAAACTATGGCTACACCTTC.

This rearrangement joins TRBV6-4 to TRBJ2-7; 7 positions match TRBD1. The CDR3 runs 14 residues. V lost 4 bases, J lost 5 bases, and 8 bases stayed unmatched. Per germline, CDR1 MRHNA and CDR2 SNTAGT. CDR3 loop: CASSAPGQYHEQYF. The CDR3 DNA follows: TGTGCCAGCAGTGCCCCGGGACAGTATCACGAGCAGTACTTC.

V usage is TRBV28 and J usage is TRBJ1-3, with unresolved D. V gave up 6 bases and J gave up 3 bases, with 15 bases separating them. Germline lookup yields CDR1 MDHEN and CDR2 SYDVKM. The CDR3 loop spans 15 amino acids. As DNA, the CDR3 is TGTGCCAGCAGCCCACTTGCGGGCCGTGGAAACACCATATATTTT. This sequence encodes CASSPLAGRGNTIYF.

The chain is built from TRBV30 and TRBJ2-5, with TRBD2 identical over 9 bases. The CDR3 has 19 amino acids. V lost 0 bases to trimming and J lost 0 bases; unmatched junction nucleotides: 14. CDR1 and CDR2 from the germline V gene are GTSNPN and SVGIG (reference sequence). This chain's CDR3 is CAWSVPLAGADKYQETQYF. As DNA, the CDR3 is TGTGCCTGGAGTGTACCATTAGCGGGGGCCGACAAGTACCAAGAGACCCAGTACTTC.

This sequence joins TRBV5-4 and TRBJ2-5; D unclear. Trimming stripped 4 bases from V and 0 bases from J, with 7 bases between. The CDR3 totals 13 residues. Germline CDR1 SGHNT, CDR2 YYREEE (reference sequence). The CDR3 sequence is CASSQRNQETQYF. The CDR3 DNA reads TGTGCCAGCAGCCAGAGGAACCAAGAGACCCAGTACTTC.

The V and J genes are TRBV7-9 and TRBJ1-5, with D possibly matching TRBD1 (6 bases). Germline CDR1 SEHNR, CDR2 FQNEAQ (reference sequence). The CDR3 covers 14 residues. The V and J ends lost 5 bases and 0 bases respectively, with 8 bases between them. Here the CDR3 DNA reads TGTGCCAGCAGCCGGACAGATAGCAATCAGCCCCAGCATTTT. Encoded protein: CASSRTDSNQPQHF.

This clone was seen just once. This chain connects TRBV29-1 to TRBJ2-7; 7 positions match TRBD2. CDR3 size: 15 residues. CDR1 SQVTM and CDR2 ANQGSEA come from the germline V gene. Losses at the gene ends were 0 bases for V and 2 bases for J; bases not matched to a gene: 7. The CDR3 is CSVEDWGRGAYEQYF. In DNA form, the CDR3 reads TGCAGCGTTGAAGATTGGGGGAGGGGAGCCTACGAGCAGTACTTC.

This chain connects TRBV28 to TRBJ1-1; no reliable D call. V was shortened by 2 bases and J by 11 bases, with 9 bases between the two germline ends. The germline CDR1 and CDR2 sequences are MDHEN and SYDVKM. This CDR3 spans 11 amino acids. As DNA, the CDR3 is TGTGCCAGCAGTTTAGGCCTCGTGGCTTTCTTT. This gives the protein CASSLGLVAFF. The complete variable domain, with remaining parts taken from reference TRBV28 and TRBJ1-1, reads DVKVTQSSRYLVKRTGEKVFLECVQDMDHENMFWYRQDPGLGLRLIYFSYDVKMKEKGDIPEGYSVSREKKERFSLILESASTNQTSMYLCASSLGLVAFFGQGTRLTVV.

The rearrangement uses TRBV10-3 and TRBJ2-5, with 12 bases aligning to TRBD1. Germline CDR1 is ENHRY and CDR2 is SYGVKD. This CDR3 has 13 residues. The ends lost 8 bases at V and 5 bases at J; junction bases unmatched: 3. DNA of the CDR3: TGTGCCATCGGCGGGACAGGGGGCGAGACCCAGTACTTC. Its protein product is CAIGGTGGETQYF.

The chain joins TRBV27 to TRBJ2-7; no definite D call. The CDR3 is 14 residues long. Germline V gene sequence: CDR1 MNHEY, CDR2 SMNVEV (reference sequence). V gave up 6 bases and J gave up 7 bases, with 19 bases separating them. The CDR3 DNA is TGTGCCAGCAGCATTTCCGGGTATCTGTTAGAGCAGTACTTC. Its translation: CASSISGYLLEQYF.

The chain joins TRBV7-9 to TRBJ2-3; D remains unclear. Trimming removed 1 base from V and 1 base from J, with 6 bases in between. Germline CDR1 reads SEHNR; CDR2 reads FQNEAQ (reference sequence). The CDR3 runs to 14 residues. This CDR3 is CASSLVHGTDTQYF. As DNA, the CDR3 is TGTGCCAGCAGCTTAGTACATGGCACAGATACGCAGTATTTT.